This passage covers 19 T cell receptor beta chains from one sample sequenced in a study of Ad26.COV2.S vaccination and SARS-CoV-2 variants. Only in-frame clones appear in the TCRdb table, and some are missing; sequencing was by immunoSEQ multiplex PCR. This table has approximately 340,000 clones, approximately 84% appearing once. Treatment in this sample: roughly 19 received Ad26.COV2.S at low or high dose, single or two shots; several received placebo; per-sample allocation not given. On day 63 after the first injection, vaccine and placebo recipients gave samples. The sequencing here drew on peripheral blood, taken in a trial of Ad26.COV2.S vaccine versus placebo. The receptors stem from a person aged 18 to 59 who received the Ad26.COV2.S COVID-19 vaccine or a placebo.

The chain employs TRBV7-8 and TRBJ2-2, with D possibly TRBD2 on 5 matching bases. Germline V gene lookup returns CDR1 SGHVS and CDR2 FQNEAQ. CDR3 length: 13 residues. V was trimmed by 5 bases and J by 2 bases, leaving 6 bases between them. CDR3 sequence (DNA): TGTGCCAGCAGCCGACTAAACACCGGGGAGCTGTTTTTT. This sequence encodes CASSRLNTGELFF. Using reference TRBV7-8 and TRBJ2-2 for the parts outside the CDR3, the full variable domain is GAGVSQSPRYKVAKRGQDVALRCDPISGHVSLFWYQQALGQGPEFLTYFQNEAQLDKSGLPSDRFFAERPEGSVSTLKIQRTQQEDSAVYLCASSRLNTGELFFGEGSRLTVL.

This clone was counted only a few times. The CDR3 bases are TGTGCCAGTAGTCCAGAGACAGGGATCACCCCCGCTCGGACCAACGTCCTGACTTTC. Its translation: CASSPETGITPARTNVLTF. This sequence joins TRBV19 and TRBJ2-6, with 7 bases matching TRBD1. Unmatched junction bases numbered 21, after V lost 5 bases and J lost 8 bases. Germline assignment: CDR1 LNHDA and CDR2 SQIVND (reference sequence). The CDR3 runs to 19 residues.

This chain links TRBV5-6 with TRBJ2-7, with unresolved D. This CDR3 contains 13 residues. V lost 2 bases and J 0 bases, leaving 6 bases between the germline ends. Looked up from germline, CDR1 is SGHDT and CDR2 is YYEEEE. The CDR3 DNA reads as TGTGCCAGCAGCTTTCGCTTCTCCTACGAGCAGTACTTC. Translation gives CASSFRFSYEQYF.

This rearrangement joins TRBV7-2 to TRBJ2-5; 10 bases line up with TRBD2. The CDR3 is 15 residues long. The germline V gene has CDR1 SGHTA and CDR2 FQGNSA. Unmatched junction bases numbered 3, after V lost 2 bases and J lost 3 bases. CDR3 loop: CASSLPSGGEETQYF. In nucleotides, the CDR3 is TGTGCCAGCAGCTTACCTAGCGGGGGTGAAGAGACCCAGTACTTC. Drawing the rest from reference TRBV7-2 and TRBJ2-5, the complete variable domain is GAGVSQSPSNKVTEKGKDVELRCDPISGHTALYWYRQSLGQGLEFLIYFQGNSAPDKSGLPSDRFSAERTGGSVSTLTIQRTQQEDSAVYLCASSLPSGGEETQYFGPGTRLLVL.

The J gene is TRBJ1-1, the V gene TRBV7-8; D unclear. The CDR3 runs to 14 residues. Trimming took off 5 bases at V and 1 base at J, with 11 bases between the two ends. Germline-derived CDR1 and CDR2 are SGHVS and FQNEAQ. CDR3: CASSHGLPNTEAFF. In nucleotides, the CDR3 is TGTGCCAGCAGCCACGGACTACCGAACACTGAAGCTTTCTTT.

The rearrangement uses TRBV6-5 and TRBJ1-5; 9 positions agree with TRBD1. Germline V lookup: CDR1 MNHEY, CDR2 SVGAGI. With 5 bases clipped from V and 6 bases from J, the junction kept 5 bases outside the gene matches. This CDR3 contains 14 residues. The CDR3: CASSHRGLGQPQHF. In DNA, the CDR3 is TGTGCCAGCAGTCACAGGGGGCTCGGTCAGCCCCAGCATTTT.

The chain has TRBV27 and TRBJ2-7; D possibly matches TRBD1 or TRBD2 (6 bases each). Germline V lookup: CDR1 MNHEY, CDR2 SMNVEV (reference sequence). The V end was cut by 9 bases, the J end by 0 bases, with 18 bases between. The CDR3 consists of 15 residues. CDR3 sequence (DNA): TGTGCCAGTGGCCTGTGGGGGGCGAGCTCCTACGAGCAGTACTTC. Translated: CASGLWGASSYEQYF.

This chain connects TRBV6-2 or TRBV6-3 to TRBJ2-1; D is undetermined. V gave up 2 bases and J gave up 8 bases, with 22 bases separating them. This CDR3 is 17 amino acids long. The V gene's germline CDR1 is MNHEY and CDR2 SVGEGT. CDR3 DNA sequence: TGTGCCAGCAGTTACAATTTCGCACGGGCGCTATTCGATGAGCAGTTCTTC. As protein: CASSYNFARALFDEQFF.

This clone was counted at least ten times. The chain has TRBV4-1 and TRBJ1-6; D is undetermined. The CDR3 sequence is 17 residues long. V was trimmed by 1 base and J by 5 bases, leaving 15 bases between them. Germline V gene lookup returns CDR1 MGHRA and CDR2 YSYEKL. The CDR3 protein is CASSQVDLGFNNSPLHF. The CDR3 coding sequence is TGCGCCAGCAGCCAAGTAGACCTCGGGTTTAATAATTCACCCCTCCACTTT.

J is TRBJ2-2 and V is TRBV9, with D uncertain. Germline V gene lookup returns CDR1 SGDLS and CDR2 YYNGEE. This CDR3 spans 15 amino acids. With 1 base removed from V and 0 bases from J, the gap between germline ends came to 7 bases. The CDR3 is CASSVNPANTGELFF. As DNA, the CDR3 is TGTGCCAGCAGCGTAAATCCCGCGAACACCGGGGAGCTGTTTTTT.

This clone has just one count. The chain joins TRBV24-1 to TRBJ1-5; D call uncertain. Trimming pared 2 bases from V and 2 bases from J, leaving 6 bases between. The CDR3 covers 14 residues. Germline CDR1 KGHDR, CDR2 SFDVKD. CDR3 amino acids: CATSDSGRNQPQHF. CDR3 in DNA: TGTGCCACCAGTGATTCCGGTCGCAATCAGCCCCAGCATTTT.

This CDR3 reads CASIRGLGQGGYTF. In DNA, the CDR3 is TGTGCCAGCATTCGAGGGTTAGGACAGGGTGGCTACACCTTC. This chain uses TRBV6-1 with TRBJ1-2, with TRBD1 identical over 8 bases. This CDR3 comprises 14 residues. Germline V gene lookup returns CDR1 MNHNS and CDR2 SASEGT. V dropped 7 bases and J dropped 7; count of bases not matched to a gene: 11.

CDR3 DNA sequence: TGCAGCGGAGGATCTCATCCCGGGACGGGCTACGAGCAGTACTTC. This translates into CSGGSHPGTGYEQYF. The genes are TRBV29-1 and TRBJ2-7; D is perhaps TRBD1 or TRBD2 (5 bases each). This CDR3 is 15 amino acids long. V was pared by 7 bases and J by 3 bases, with 22 bases between. Germline CDR1 is SQVTM and CDR2 is ANQGSEA.

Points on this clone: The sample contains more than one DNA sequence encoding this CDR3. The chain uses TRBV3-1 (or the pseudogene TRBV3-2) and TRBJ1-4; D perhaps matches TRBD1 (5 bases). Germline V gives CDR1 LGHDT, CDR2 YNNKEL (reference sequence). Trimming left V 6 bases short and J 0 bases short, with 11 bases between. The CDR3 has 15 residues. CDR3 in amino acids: CASSLQGTTNEKLFF. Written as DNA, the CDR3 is TGTGCCAGCAGTTTGCAGGGAACAACTAATGAAAAACTGTTTTTT.

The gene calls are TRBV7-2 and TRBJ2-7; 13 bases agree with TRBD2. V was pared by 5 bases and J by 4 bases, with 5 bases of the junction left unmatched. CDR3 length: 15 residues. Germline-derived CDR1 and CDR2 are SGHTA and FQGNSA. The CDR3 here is CASSPRTSGRYEQYF. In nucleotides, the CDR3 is TGTGCCAGCAGCCCAAGGACTAGCGGGAGATACGAGCAGTACTTC.

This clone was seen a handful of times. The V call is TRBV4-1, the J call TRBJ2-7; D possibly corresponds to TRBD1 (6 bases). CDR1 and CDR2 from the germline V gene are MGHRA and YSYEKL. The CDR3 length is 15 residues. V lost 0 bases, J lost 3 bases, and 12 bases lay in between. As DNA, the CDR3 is TGCGCCAGCAGCCAAGAACCCGGGACACTCTACGAGCAGTACTTC. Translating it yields CASSQEPGTLYEQYF.

The CDR3 protein is CASSPPYGRSSYEQYF. The CDR3 DNA follows: TGTGCCAGCTCACCACCGTACGGGAGGAGCTCCTACGAGCAGTACTTC. The V gene is TRBV18, the J gene TRBJ2-7; 7 nucleotides line up with TRBD2. The V segment lost 0 bases and the J segment 0 bases; nucleotides outside the gene matches: 5. Germline V lookup: CDR1 KGHSH, CDR2 LQKENI. The length of the CDR3 is 16 residues.

The CDR3: CASSQEYTVNQPQHF. Written as DNA, the CDR3 is TGCGCCAGCAGCCAAGAGTACACTGTCAATCAGCCCCAGCATTTT. The J gene is TRBJ1-5, the V gene TRBV4-3; D is unresolved. CDR1 is LGHNA, CDR2 YSLEER, per germline. V was pared by 0 bases and J by 3 bases, with 9 bases between. This CDR3 has 15 amino acids.

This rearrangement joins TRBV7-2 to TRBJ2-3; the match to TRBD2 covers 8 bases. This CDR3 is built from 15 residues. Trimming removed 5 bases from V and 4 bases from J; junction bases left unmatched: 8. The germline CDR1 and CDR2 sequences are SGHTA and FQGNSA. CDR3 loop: CASSPTGLVADTQYF. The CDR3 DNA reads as TGTGCCAGCAGCCCCACGGGACTAGTGGCAGATACGCAGTATTTT.